Listed below are T cell receptor beta chains from one sample, sequenced in a study of blood T cell repertoires in COVID-19. Only in-frame clones appear in the TCRdb table, and some are missing; sequencing was by immunoSEQ multiplex PCR. The data hold 95,000 to 130,000 clones, with 70% to 90% observed a single time. Source material: peripheral blood. The receptors originated from a man aged 25-45 years with acute or convalescent COVID-19. The CDR3 runs from the conserved cysteine through the conserved F or W. D genes are given only for firm matches. The size of a clone is reported for some rows only, either as once, few or many, or as a class for expanded clones.

d_gene	v_gene	abundance	j_gene	CDR3aa	CDR3nt
NA	TRBV18	NA	TRBJ1-1	CASSPGWGDTEAFF	TGTGCCAGCTCACCAGGGTGGGGGGACACTGAAGCTTTCTTT
TRBD2	TRBV3-1/TRBV3-2	NA	TRBJ2-5	CASSHSGGARETQYF	TGTGCCAGCAGCCATAGCGGGGGGGCCAGGGAGACCCAGTACTTC
TRBD2	TRBV5-1	NA	TRBJ2-1	CASSHPARGERFF	TGCGCCAGCAGCCACCCGGCGCGGGGGGAACGGTTCTTC
NA	TRBV6-2/TRBV6-3	few	TRBJ1-2	CASSSPTIRGLYGYTF	TGTGCCAGCAGTTCTCCCACGATCAGGGGCCTCTATGGCTACACCTTC
TRBD1	TRBV30	NA	TRBJ1-1	CAWSGRGDTEAFF	TGTGCCTGGAGTGGCAGGGGGGACACTGAAGCTTTCTTT
TRBD1	TRBV18	NA	TRBJ1-2	CASSPTDRAGYGYTF	TGTGCCAGCTCACCCACGGACAGGGCAGGATATGGCTACACCTTC
NA	TRBV2	NA	TRBJ1-2	CASSEQPGGVDGYTF	TGTGCCAGCAGTGAACAGCCTGGAGGTGTGGATGGCTACACCTTC
NA	TRBV27	NA	TRBJ1-5	CASSYGGGQPQHF	TGTGCCAGCAGTTATGGCGGAGGCCAGCCCCAGCATTTT
TRBD1	TRBV19	NA	TRBJ1-2	CASGTYTGGHDYGYTF	TGTGCCAGCGGAACTTATACAGGGGGCCATGACTATGGCTACACCTTC
TRBD2	TRBV27	NA	TRBJ2-1	CASSRLAGPNEQFF	TGTGCCAGCAGCCGACTAGCGGGGCCCAATGAGCAGTTCTTC
NA	TRBV6-5	NA	TRBJ1-1	CASSHRENTEAFF	TGTGCCAGCAGTCACAGAGAGAACACTGAAGCTTTCTTT
TRBD2	TRBV4-3	NA	TRBJ2-1	CASSPGTSGGNEQFF	TGCGCCAGCAGCCCCGGGACTAGCGGGGGAAATGAGCAGTTCTTC
TRBD1	TRBV3-1/TRBV3-2	once	TRBJ2-2	CASSQGDRGQNTGELFF	TGTGCCAGCAGCCAAGGGGACAGGGGGCAGAACACCGGGGAGCTGTTTTTT
NA	TRBV18	NA	TRBJ1-3	CASSPLDLGGDSGNTIYF	TGTGCCAGCTCACCACTGGATTTAGGCGGGGACTCTGGAAACACCATATATTTT
NA	TRBV6-6	NA	TRBJ2-2	CASSLSPGDAGELFF	TGTGCCAGCAGTCTCTCCCCCGGAGATGCCGGGGAGCTGTTTTTT
NA	TRBV3-1/TRBV3-2	once	TRBJ1-1	CASSQSNTEAFF	TGTGCCAGCAGCCAGTCAAACACTGAAGCTTTCTTT
TRBD1	TRBV6-2/TRBV6-3	NA	TRBJ2-5	CASSYSMAGGETQYF	TGTGCCAGCAGTTACTCGATGGCAGGGGGAGAGACCCAGTACTTC
TRBD2	TRBV18	NA	TRBJ2-7	CASSPEGRGSSYEQYF	TGTGCCAGCTCACCCGAGGGGAGGGGAAGCTCCTACGAGCAGTACTTC
TRBD2	TRBV7-2	NA	TRBJ2-1	CASSPAGGLYNEQFF	TGTGCCAGCAGCCCAGCGGGGGGGCTCTACAATGAGCAGTTCTTC
NA	TRBV9	NA	TRBJ1-6	CASSASPTGNSPLHF	TGTGCCAGCAGCGCATCCCCGACAGGCAATTCACCCCTCCACTTT
NA	TRBV3-1/TRBV3-2	NA	TRBJ1-4	CASSRQVNEKLFF	TGTGCCAGCAGCCGACAGGTTAATGAAAAACTGTTTTTT
NA	TRBV28	NA	TRBJ1-2	CASSPFAQGLGGYTF	TGTGCCAGCAGTCCTTTTGCACAGGGTTTAGGTGGCTACACCTTC
TRBD1	TRBV3-1/TRBV3-2	NA	TRBJ1-2	CASSPERDRAGYTF	TGTGCCAGCAGTCCTGAACGGGACAGGGCTGGCTACACCTTC
NA	TRBV5-6	NA	TRBJ2-5	CASSRIPYGGETQYF	TGTGCCAGCAGCCGAATCCCCTATGGTGGAGAGACCCAGTACTTC
NA	TRBV19	NA	TRBJ1-4	CASSIGGGKEKLFF	TGTGCCAGTAGTATCGGCGGGGGAAAGGAAAAACTGTTTTTT
NA	TRBV2	NA	TRBJ1-2	CASIQGGNYGYTF	TGTGCCAGCATCCAAGGGGGTAACTATGGCTACACCTTC
TRBD2	TRBV5-4	NA	TRBJ2-1	CASSLGDTSVDEQFF	TGTGCCAGCAGCTTGGGAGATACTAGCGTGGATGAGCAGTTCTTC
TRBD2	TRBV9	NA	TRBJ2-2	CASSVGGLEAGELFF	TGTGCCAGCAGCGTAGGGGGACTAGAGGCCGGGGAGCTGTTTTTT
TRBD2	TRBV7-2	NA	TRBJ2-1	CASSLGGAGGSEQFF	TGTGCCAGCAGCTTAGGAGGAGCGGGGGGTAGTGAGCAGTTCTTC
TRBD1	TRBV7-2	NA	TRBJ2-7	CASSSGQGAWGEQYF	TGTGCCAGCAGCTCGGGACAGGGGGCCTGGGGTGAGCAGTACTTC
NA	TRBV19	NA	TRBJ2-6	CASSIVAGDGNVLTF	TGTGCCAGTAGTATAGTCGCAGGGGATGGCAACGTCCTGACTTTC
NA	TRBV4-2	NA	TRBJ2-1	CASSQDGGPGGEQFF	TGTGCCAGCAGCCAAGATGGAGGGCCGGGCGGTGAGCAGTTCTTC
TRBD1	TRBV19	NA	TRBJ2-2	CASTLGTGLAGELFF	TGTGCCAGTACCCTCGGGACAGGGTTAGCCGGGGAGCTGTTTTTT
TRBD1	TRBV10-2	few	TRBJ1-6	CASTQGARFPLHF	TGCGCCAGCACCCAGGGGGCGAGGTTCCCCCTCCACTTT
NA	TRBV27	NA	TRBJ1-1	CASSWGGGTEAFF	TGTGCCAGCAGTTGGGGGGGTGGGACTGAAGCTTTCTTT
NA	TRBV28	NA	TRBJ2-4	CASRGTLAKNIQYF	TGTGCCAGCAGGGGGACTCTAGCCAAAAACATTCAGTACTTC
NA	TRBV29-1	NA	TRBJ2-5	CSVVNPGQETQYF	TGCAGCGTTGTGAACCCCGGCCAAGAGACCCAGTACTTC
TRBD1	TRBV6-6	NA	TRBJ1-1	CASRLTGGVTEAFF	TGTGCCAGCAGACTAACAGGGGGCGTAACTGAAGCTTTCTTT
NA	TRBV5-1	NA	TRBJ2-2	CASSPPDSMTGELFF	TGCGCCAGCAGCCCCCCCGACAGTATGACCGGGGAGCTGTTTTTT
TRBD1	TRBV10-3	NA	TRBJ1-2	CATQTGDARGYTF	TGTGCCACCCAGACAGGGGATGCTCGTGGCTACACCTTC
NA	TRBV25-1	once	TRBJ1-2	CASSDQRHLLF	TGTGCCAGCAGTGATCAGCGGCATTTACTCTTC
NA	TRBV4-1	NA	TRBJ1-5	CASSQFPGHLYSNQPQHF	TGCGCCAGCAGCCAATTCCCGGGACATCTTTATAGCAATCAGCCCCAGCATTTT
NA	TRBV5-6	NA	TRBJ1-1	CASSLNSRDTEAFF	TGTGCCAGCAGCTTGAATAGCAGGGACACTGAAGCTTTCTTT
NA	TRBV9	NA	TRBJ2-5	CARAEGEFQETQYF	TGTGCCAGAGCGGAGGGCGAATTCCAAGAGACCCAGTACTTC
NA	TRBV21-1	once	TRBJ1-5	CASSKAGTGAVMTSNQPQHF	TGTGCCAGCAGCAAAGCAGGGACAGGGGCCGTGATGACTAGCAATCAGCCCCAGCATTTT